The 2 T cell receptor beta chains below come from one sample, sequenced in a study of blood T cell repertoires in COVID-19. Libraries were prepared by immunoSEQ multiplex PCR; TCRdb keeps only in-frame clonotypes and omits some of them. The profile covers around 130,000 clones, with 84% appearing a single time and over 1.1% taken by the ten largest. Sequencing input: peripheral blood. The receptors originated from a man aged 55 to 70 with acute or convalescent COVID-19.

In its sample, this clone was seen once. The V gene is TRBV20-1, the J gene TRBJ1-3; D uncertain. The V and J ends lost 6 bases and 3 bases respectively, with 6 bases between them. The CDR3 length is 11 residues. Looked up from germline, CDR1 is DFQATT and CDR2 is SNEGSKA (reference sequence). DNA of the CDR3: TGCAGTGCGGCACGTGGAAACACCATATATTTT. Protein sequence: CSAARGNTIYF.

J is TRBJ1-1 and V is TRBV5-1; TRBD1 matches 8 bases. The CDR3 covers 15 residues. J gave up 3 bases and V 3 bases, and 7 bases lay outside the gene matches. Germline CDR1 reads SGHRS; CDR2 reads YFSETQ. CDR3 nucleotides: TGCGCCAGCAGCTCGCGGACAGGGACGTACACTGAAGCTTTCTTT. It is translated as CASSSRTGTYTEAFF.